This TCR beta chain was observed in a study of shared clonotypes between healthy human individuals. Samples underwent the assay at deep level. Sequenced by immunoSEQ multiplex PCR; TCRdb stores in-frame clones only, minus some. Among about 180,000 clones, 85% to 95% were seen once, and the ten largest hold 0.067%. Healthy HIV-negative adults without recent acute infections or vaccinations served as donors. There were only Caucasian adults among the donors, and all lived in Nashville, Tennessee. This CDR3 region has 17 residues. Per germline, CDR1 MNHEY and CDR2 SMNVEV (reference sequence). After removal of 3 bases from V and 4 bases from J, the junction contained 11 bases not matched to a gene.

The chain has TRBV27 and TRBJ2-7; 11 nucleotides match TRBD1. Sequencing was carried out using naive CD4+ T cells sorted from blood. The subset was: CD45RA+ positively selected. The clonotype comes from a woman in her twenties or thirties in good health. DNA of the CDR3: TGTGCCAGCAGTTTCCGGACAGGGGGCATTCCGCCTTACGAGCAGTACTTC. Its translation: CASSFRTGGIPPYEQYF.